This TCR beta chain was documented in a study of Tregs in tolerant kidney transplant recipients. Study-wide findings and caveats: Biological reproducibility was not directly addressed, but technical replication error appeared minimal.

V lost 8 bases to trimming and J lost 7 bases, with 24 bases between them. This CDR3 spans 15 amino acids. Germline V gives CDR1 SQVTM, CDR2 ANQGSEA. Repertoires were generated with immunoSEQ multiplex PCR, while TCRdb's copy carries only in-frame clones and drops some. In the table there are approximately 69,000 clones, 85% to 90% of which are singletons. Concerning this clone: Its antigen is currently unknown.

The source is a human donor who received a combined kidney and bone marrow transplant. Sequences were derived from CD4+ T cells from blood, sampled before the transplant. V gene TRBV29-1 combines with J gene TRBJ2-1; D possibly corresponds to TRBD2 (6 bases). Here the CDR3 reads CSLLHRRRDSNEQFF. In nucleotides, the CDR3 is TGCAGCTTGCTACACCGGCGGAGGGATTCAAATGAGCAGTTCTTC.